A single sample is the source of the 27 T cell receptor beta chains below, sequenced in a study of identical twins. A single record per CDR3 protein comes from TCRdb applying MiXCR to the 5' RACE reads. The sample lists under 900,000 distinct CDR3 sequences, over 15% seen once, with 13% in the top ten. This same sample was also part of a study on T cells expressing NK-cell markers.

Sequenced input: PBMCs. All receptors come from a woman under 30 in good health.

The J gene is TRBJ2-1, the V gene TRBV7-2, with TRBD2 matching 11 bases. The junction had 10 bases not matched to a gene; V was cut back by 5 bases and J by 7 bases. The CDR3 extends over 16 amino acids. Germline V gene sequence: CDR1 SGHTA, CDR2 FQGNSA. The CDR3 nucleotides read TGTGCCAGCAGCCCTATAGCGGGAGGGCCTCATAATGAGCAGTTCTTC. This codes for CASSPIAGGPHNEQFF.

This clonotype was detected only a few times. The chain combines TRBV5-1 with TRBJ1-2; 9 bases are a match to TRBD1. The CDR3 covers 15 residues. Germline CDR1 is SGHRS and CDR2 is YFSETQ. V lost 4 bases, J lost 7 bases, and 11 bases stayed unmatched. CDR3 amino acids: CASSPRDRDSGGYTF. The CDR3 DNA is TGCGCCAGCAGCCCTCGGGACAGGGACTCTGGTGGCTACACCTTC. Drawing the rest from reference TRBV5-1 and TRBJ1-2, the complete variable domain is KAGVTQTPRYLIKTRGQQVTLSCSPISGHRSVSWYQQTPGQGLQFLFEYFSETQRNKGNFPGRFSGRQFSNSRSEMNVSTLELGDSALYLCASSPRDRDSGGYTFGSGTRLTVV.

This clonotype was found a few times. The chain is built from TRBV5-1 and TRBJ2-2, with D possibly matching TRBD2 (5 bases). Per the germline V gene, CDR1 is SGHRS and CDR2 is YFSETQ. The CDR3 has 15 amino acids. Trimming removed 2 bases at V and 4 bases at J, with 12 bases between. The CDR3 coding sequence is TGCGCCAGCAGCTTCGAGGGAGAAGGCACCGGGGAGCTGTTTTTT. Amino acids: CASSFEGEGTGELFF.

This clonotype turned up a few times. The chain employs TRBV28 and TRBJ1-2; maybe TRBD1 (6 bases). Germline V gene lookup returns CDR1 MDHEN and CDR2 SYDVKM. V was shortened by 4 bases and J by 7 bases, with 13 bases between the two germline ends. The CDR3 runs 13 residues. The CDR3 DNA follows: TGTGCCAGCAGTTCACAGGGACTTGGTGGCTACACCTTC. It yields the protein CASSSQGLGGYTF.

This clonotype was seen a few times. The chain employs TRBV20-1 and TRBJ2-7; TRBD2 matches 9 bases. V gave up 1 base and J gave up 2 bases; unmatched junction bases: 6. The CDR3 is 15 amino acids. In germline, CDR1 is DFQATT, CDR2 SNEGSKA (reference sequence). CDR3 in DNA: TGCAGTGCTAGAGGTGGCCAGCGGGGGGCCTACGAGCAGTACTTC. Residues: CSARGGQRGAYEQYF.

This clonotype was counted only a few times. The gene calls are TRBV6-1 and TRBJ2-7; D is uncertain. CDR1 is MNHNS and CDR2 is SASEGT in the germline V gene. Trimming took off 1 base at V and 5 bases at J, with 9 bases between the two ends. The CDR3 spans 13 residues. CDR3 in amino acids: CASSEVQADEQYF. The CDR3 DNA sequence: TGTGCCAGCAGTGAAGTTCAGGCGGACGAGCAGTACTTC.

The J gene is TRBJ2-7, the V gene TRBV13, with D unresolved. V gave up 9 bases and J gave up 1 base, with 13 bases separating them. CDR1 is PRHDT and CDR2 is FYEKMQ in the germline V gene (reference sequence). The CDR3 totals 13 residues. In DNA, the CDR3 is TGTGCCAGGAGCGCTGGGCAGTCCTACGAGCAGTACTTC. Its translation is CARSAGQSYEQYF.

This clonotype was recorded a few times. The CDR3 nucleotides are TGCAGTGCTAGATCGCCGAACACCGGGGAGCTGTTTTTT. Its protein is CSARSPNTGELFF. The chain carries TRBV20-1 and TRBJ2-2; no definite D call. V was cut by 2 bases and J by 0 bases, with 4 bases left in between. Germline CDR1 DFQATT, CDR2 SNEGSKA (reference sequence). The CDR3 loop spans 13 amino acids.

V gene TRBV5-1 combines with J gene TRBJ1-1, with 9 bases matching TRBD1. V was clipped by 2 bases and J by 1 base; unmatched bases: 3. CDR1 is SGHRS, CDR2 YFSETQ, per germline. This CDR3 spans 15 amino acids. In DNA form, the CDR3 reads TGCGCCAGCAGCTTATACAGGGGGCAGAACACTGAAGCTTTCTTT. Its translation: CASSLYRGQNTEAFF.

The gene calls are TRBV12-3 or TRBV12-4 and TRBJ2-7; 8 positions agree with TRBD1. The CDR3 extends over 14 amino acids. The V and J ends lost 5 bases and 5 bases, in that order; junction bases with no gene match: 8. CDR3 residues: CASSAWTGNHEQYF. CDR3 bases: TGTGCCAGCAGTGCCTGGACAGGGAATCACGAGCAGTACTTC.

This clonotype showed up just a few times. CDR3 coding DNA: TGTGCCAGCAGTTACTCCGGGACAGGGGCGGAAAAACTGTTTTTT. It codes for CASSYSGTGAEKLFF. The V call is TRBV6-5, the J call TRBJ1-4; the match to TRBD1 covers 10 bases. The CDR3 spans 15 residues. CDR1 is MNHEY and CDR2 is SVGAGI in the germline V gene. J gave up 8 bases and V 0 bases, and 3 bases lay outside the gene matches.

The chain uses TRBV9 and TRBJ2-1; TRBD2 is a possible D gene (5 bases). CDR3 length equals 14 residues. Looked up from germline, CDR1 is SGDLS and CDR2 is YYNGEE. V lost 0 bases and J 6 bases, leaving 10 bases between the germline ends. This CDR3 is CASSVGSRGNEQFF. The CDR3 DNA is TGTGCCAGCAGCGTAGGTAGTCGGGGCAATGAGCAGTTCTTC.

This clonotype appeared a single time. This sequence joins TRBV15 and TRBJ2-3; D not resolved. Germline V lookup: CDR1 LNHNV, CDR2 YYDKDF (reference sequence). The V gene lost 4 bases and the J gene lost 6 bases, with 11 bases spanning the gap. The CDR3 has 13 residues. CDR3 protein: CATSTLLEDTQYF. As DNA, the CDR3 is TGTGCCACCAGCACCCTACTCGAGGATACGCAGTATTTT.

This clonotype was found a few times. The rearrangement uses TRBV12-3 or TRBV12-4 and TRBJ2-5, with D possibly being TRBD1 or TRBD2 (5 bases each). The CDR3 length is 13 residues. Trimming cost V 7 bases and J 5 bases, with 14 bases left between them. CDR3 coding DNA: TGTGCCAGCACCGGGACCGTCGGGGAGACCCAGTACTTC. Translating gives CASTGTVGETQYF.

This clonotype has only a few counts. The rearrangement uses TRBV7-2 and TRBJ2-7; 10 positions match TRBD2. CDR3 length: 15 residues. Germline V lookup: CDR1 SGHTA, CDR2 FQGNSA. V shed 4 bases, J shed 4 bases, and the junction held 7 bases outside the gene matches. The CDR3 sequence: CASSYTGTSEYEQYF. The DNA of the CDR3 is TGTGCCAGCAGCTATACCGGGACTAGCGAGTACGAGCAGTACTTC.

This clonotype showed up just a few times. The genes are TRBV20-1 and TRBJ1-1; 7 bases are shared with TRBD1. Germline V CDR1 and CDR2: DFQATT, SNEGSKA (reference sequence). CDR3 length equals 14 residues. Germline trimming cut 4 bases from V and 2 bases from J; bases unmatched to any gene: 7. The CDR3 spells CSATGTVGNTEAFF. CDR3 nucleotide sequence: TGCAGTGCTACCGGGACAGTCGGTAACACTGAAGCTTTCTTT.

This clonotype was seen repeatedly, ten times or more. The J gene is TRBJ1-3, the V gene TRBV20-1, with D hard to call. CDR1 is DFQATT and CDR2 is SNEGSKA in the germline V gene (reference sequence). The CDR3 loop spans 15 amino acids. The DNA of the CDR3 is TGCGGAATGGCAGGAGGAACCAACTCTGGAAACACCATATATTTT. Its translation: CGMAGGTNSGNTIYF.

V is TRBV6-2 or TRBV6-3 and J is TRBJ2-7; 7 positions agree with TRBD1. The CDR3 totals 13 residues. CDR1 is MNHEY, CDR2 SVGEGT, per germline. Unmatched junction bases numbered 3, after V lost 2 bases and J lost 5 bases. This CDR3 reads CASSYGQAHEQYF. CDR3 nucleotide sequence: TGTGCCAGCAGTTACGGACAGGCGCACGAGCAGTACTTC.

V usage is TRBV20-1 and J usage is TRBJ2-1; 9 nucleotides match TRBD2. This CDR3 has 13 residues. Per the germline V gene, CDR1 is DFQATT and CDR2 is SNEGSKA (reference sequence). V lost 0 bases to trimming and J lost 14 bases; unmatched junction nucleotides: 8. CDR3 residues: CSARDPPGLAKFF. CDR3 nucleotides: TGCAGTGCTAGAGATCCCCCGGGACTAGCTAAGTTCTTC.

The CDR3 DNA reads TGTGCCAGCAGCTTAGGGCACATTAATATGGACGACGAGCAGTACTTC. This sequence encodes CASSLGHINMDDEQYF. The V and J genes are TRBV7-9 and TRBJ2-7; D remains unclear. In germline, CDR1 is SEHNR, CDR2 FQNEAQ (reference sequence). The CDR3 has 16 residues. V was trimmed by 1 base and J by 5 bases, leaving 18 bases between them.

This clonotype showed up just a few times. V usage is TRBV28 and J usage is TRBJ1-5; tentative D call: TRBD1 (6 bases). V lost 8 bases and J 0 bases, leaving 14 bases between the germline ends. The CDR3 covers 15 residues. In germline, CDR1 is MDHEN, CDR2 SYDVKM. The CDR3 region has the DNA TGTGCCAGCTTCGGACAGTTCCATAGCAATCAGCCCCAGCATTTT. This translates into CASFGQFHSNQPQHF.

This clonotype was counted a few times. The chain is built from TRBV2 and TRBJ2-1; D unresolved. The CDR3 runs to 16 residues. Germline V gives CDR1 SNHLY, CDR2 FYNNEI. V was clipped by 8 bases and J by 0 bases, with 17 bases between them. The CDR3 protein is CASLRGRKNSYNEQFF. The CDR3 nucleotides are TGTGCCAGCCTAAGAGGCAGAAAAAACTCCTACAATGAGCAGTTCTTC.

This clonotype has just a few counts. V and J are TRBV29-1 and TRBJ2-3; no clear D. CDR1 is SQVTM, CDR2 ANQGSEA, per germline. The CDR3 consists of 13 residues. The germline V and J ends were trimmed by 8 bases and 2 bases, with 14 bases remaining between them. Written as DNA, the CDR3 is TGCAGCTACGTGGGCTTAGACACAGATACGCAGTATTTT. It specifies CSYVGLDTDTQYF.

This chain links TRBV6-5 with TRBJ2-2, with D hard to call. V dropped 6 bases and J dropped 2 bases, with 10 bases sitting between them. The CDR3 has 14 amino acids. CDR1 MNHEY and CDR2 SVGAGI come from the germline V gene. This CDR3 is CASRTGENTGELFF. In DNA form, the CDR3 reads TGTGCCAGCAGGACTGGAGAAAACACCGGGGAGCTGTTTTTT.

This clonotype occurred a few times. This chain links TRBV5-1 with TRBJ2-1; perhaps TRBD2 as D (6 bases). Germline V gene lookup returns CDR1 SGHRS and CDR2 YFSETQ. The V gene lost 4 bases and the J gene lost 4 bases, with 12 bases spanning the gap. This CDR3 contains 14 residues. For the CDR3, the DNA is TGCGCCAGCAGCCAGACTAGTAGGTACAATGAGCAGTTCTTC. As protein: CASSQTSRYNEQFF.

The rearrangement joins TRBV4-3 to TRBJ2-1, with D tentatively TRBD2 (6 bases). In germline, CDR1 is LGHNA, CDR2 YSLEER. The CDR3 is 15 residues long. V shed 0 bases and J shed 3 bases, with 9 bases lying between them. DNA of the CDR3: TGCGCCAGCAGCCAAGATGTAGCGGTCTACAATGAGCAGTTCTTC. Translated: CASSQDVAVYNEQFF.

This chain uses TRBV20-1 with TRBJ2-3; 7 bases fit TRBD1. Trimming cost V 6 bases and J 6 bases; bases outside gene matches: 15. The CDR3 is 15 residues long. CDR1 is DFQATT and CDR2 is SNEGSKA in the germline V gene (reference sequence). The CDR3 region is CSALDREMIWDTQYF. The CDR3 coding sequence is TGCAGTGCCCTAGACAGGGAAATGATTTGGGATACGCAGTATTTT.